A selection of T cell receptor beta chains follows, all from one sample in a study of beta chain features in type 1 diabetes. This table comes from immunoSEQ multiplex PCR, and its TCRdb copy is limited to in-frame clones, with some not included. The sample contains about 140,000 clones, around 7% of which appear only once. The sequenced sample was central memory CD4+ T cells from blood. These receptors all come from a woman in her 30s in good health. CDR3s leave out the opening cysteine and the closing phenylalanine or tryptophan.

v_call: TRBV9; cdr3_aa: ASSVDRGRRDTQY
v_call: TRBV5-6; cdr3_aa: ASSLAKGVRNTEAF
v_call: TRBV11-2; cdr3_aa: ASSFQD
v_call: TRBV6-5; cdr3_aa: ASTTGETQY
v_call: TRBV5-1; cdr3_aa: ASSPRNSNSGNTIY
v_call: TRBV7-8; cdr3_aa: ASGVGQARYEQY
v_call: TRBV4-1; cdr3_aa: ASSQEFRNGADTQY
v_call: TRBV11-2; cdr3_aa: ASSFQLGIYEQY
v_call: TRBV5-1; cdr3_aa: ASSWGGPGGGSYEQY
v_call: TRBV5-6; cdr3_aa: ASSLGTGGAHTDTQY
v_call: TRBV21-1; cdr3_aa: ASSFWTAGANVLT
v_call: TRBV9; cdr3_aa: ASSATQGLPGELF
v_call: TRBV28; cdr3_aa: ASGTGPNYGYT
v_call: TRBV29-1; cdr3_aa: SVVTSGRAYNEQF
v_call: TRBV4-3; cdr3_aa: ASSRVAGGRTDTQY
v_call: TRBV30; cdr3_aa: AWRAGTYEQY